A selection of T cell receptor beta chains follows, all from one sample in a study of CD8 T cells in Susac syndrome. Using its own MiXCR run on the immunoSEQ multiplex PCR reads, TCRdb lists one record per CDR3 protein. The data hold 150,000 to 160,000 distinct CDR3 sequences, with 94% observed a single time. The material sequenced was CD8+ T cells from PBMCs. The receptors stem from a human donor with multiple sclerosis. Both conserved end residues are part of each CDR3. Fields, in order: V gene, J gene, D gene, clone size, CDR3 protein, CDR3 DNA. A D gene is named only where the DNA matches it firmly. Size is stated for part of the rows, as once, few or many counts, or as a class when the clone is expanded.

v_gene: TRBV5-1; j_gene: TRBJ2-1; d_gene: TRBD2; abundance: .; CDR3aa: CASSLAGGPYEQFF; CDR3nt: TGCGCCAGCAGTCTAGCGGGGGGCCCTTATGAACAGTTCTTC
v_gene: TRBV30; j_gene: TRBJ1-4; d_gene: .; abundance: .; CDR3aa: CAWSTGLNEKLFF; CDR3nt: TGTGCCTGGAGTACGGGACTAAATGAAAAACTGTTTTTT
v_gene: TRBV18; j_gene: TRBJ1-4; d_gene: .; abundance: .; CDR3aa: CASSPVRGEKLFF; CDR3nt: TGTGCCAGCTCACCAGTACGAGGGGAAAAACTGTTTTTT
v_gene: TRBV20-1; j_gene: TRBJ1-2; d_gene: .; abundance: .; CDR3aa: CSARDPGDHGYTF; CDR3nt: TGCAGTGCTAGAGATCCGGGGGACCATGGCTACACCTTC
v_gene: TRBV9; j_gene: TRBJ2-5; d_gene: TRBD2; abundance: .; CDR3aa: CASSVSGGGGETQYF; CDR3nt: TGTGCCAGCAGCGTTAGCGGGGGAGGAGGGGAGACCCAGTACTTC
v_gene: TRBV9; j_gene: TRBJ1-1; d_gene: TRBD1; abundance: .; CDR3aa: CASSPRQGGRNTEAFF; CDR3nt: TGTGCCAGCAGCCCAAGACAGGGGGGCCGAAACACTGAAGCTTTCTTT
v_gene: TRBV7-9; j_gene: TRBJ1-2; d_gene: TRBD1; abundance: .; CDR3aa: CASTSGQGRRGYTF; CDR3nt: TGTGCCAGCACCTCGGGACAGGGACGAAGGGGCTACACCTTC
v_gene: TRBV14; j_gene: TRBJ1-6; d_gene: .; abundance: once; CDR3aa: CASSQGSTGLSSPLHF; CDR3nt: TGTGCCAGCAGCCAAGGAAGTACAGGGTTATCTTCACCCCTCCACTTT
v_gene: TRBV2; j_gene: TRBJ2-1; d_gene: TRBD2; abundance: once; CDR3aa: CASFAGLAGGEQFF; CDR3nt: TGTGCCAGCTTCGCCGGACTAGCGGGGGGTGAGCAGTTCTTC
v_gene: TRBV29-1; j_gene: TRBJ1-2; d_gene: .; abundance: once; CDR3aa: CSVHREGYGYTF; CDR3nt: TGCAGCGTTCACAGGGAGGGCTATGGCTACACCTTC
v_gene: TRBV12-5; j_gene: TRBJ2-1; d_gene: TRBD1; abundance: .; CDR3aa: CASGPGTGGNYNEQFF; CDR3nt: TGTGCTAGTGGTCCCGGGACAGGGGGAAATTACAATGAGCAGTTCTTC
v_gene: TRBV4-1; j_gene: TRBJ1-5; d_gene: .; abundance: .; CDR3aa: CASSPTALNQPQHF; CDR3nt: TGCGCCAGCAGCCCTACGGCCCTCAATCAGCCCCAGCATTTT
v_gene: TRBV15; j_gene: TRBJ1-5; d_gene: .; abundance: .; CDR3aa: CATSSIENQPQHF; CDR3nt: TGTGCCACCAGCAGTATCGAGAATCAGCCCCAGCATTTT
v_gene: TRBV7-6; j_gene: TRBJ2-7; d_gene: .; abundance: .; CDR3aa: CASSSGPQGEQYF; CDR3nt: TGTGCCAGCAGCTCCGGGCCCCAGGGCGAGCAGTACTTC
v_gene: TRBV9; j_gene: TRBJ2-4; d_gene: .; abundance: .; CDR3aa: CASSVAEKGNIQYF; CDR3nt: TGTGCCAGCAGCGTAGCTGAGAAGGGAAACATTCAGTACTTC
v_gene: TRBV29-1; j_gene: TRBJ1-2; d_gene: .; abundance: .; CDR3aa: CSVGSWGVTKANYGYTF; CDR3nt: TGCAGCGTTGGGTCTTGGGGGGTCACCAAAGCTAACTATGGCTACACCTTC
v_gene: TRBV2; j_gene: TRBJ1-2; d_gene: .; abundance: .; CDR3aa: CASRDSSGYTF; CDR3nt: TGTGCCAGCAGGGACTCTTCCGGCTACACCTTC
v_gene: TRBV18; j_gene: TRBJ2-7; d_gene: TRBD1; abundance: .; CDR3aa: CASSGTEGHNSYEQYF; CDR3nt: TGTGCCAGCTCAGGGACAGAAGGACATAACTCCTACGAGCAGTACTTC
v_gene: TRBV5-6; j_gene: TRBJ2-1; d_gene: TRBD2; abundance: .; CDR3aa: CASSWLAGGAYNEQFF; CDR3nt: TGTGCCAGCAGCTGGCTGGCGGGGGGAGCCTACAATGAGCAGTTCTTC
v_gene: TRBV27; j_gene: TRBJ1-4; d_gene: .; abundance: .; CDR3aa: CASSLVRSEKLFF; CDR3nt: TGTGCCAGCAGTTTAGTACGTAGTGAAAAACTGTTTTTT
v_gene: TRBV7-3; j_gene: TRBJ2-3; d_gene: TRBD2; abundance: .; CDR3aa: CASSPLAGGLDTQYF; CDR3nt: TGTGCCAGCAGCCCGTTAGCGGGGGGGCTAGATACGCAGTATTTT
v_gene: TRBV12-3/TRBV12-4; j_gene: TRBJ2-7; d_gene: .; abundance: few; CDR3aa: CASSPGTGYEQYF; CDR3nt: TGTGCCAGCAGTCCCGGGACCGGATACGAGCAGTACTTC
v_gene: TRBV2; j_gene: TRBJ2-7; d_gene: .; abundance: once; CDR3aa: CASSVMGTSYEQYF; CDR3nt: TGTGCCAGCAGTGTCATGGGGACCTCCTACGAGCAGTACTTC
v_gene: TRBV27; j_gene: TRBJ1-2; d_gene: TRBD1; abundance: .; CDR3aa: CASSFRGADDYGYTF; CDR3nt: TGTGCCAGCAGTTTCAGGGGGGCAGACGACTATGGCTACACCTTC
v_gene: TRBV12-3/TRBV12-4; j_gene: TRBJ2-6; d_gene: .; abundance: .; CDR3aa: CASSLGRVSGANVLTF; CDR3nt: TGTGCCAGCAGTTTGGGAAGGGTCTCCGGGGCCAACGTCCTGACTTTC
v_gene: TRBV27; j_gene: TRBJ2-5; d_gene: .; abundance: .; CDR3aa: CASGRPQETQYF; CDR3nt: TGTGCCAGCGGGAGACCCCAAGAGACCCAGTACTTC
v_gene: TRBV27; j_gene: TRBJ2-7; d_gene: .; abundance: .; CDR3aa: CASSRTAVREQYF; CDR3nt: TGTGCCAGCAGTCGTACAGCGGTCCGCGAGCAGTACTTC
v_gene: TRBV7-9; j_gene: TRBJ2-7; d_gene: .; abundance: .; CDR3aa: CASSRNYEQYF; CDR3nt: TGTGCCAGCAGCCGGAACTACGAGCAGTACTTC
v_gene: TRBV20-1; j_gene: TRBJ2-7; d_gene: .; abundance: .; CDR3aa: CSCTGLSRYEQYF; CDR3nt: TGCAGTTGCACCGGGCTTTCCCGCTACGAGCAGTACTTC
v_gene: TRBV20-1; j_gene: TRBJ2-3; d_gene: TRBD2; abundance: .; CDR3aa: CSARDPTSGIRDTQYF; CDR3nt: TGCAGTGCTAGAGACCCCACTAGCGGGATCAGGGATACGCAGTATTTT
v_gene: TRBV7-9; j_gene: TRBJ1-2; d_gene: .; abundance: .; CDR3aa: CASSLASASSRDGYTF; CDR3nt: TGTGCCAGCAGCTTAGCGTCGGCCAGCTCCAGAGATGGCTACACCTTC
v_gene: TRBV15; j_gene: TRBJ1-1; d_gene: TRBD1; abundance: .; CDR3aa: CATSGDRNTEAFF; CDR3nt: TGTGCCACCAGCGGGGACAGGAACACTGAAGCTTTCTTT
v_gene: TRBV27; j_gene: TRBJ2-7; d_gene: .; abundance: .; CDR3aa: CASSPLSGITYEQYF; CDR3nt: TGTGCCAGCAGTCCCCTCAGCGGAATAACCTACGAGCAGTACTTC
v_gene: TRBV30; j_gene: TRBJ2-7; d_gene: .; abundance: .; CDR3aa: CAWSDRNYEQYF; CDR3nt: TGTGCCTGGAGTGACAGAAACTACGAGCAGTACTTC
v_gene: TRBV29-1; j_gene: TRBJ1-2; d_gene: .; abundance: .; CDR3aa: CSVEDGPNYGYTF; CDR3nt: TGCAGCGTGGAGGACGGCCCGAACTATGGCTACACCTTC
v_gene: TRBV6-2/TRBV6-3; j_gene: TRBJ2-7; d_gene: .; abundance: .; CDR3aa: CASSYRDSYEQYF; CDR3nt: TGTGCCAGCAGTTACAGGGACTCCTACGAGCAGTACTTC
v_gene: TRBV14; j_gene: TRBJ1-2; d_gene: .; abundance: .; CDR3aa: CASSQTPRGDHGYTF; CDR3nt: TGTGCCAGCAGCCAAACCCCCAGGGGAGACCATGGCTACACCTTC
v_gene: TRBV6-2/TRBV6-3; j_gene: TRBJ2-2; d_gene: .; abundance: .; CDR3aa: CASSPFLGELFF; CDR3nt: TGTGCCAGCAGTCCATTTCTCGGGGAGCTGTTTTTT
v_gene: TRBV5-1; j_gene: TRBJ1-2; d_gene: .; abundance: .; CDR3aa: CASSLSADYGYTF; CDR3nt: TGCGCCAGCAGCTTGAGTGCGGACTATGGCTACACCTTC
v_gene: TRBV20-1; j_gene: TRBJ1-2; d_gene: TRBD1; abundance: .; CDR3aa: CSASLTPGQSYGYTF; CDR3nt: TGCAGTGCTAGCCTAACTCCGGGACAGAGTTATGGCTACACCTTC
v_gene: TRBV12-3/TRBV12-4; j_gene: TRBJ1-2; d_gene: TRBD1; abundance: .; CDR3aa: CASSLALRQGGDGYTF; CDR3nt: TGTGCCAGCAGTTTAGCGCTCCGACAGGGGGGGGATGGCTACACCTTC
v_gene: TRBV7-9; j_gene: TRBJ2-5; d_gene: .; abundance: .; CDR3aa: CASSLGAEETQYF; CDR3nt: TGTGCCAGCAGCTTAGGTGCGGAAGAGACCCAGTACTTC
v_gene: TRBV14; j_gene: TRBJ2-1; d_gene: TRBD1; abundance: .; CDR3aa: CASSDKDRGYYNEQFF; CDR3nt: TGTGCCAGCAGCGACAAGGACAGGGGATACTACAATGAGCAGTTCTTC
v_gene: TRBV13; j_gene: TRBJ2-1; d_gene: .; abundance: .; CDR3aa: CASSPGRRDYNEQFF; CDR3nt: TGTGCCAGCAGCCCGGGACGGAGAGACTACAATGAGCAGTTCTTC
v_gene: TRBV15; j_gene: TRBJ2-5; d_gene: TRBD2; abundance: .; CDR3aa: CATSTPGGRQETQYF; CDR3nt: TGTGCCACCAGCACTCCGGGGGGGCGGCAAGAGACCCAGTACTTC
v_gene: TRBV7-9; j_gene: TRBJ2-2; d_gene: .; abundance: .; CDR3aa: CATRDGATGELFF; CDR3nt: TGTGCCACTCGGGACGGTGCCACCGGGGAGCTGTTTTTT
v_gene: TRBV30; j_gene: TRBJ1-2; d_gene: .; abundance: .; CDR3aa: CAWVENGYTF; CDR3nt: TGTGCCTGGGTAGAGAATGGCTACACCTTC
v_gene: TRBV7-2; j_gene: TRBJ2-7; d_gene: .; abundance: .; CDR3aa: CASSLTRYYEQYF; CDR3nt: TGTGCCAGCAGCTTAACTCGCTACTACGAGCAGTACTTC
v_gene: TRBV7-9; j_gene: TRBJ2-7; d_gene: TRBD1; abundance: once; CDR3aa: CASSSPWDSEPSRGYEQYF; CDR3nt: TGTGCCAGCAGCTCGCCGTGGGACAGCGAACCGTCTAGGGGCTACGAGCAGTACTTC
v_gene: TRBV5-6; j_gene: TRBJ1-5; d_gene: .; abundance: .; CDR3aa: CASSLVDSNQPQHF; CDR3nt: TGTGCCAGCAGCTTGGTGGACAGCAATCAGCCCCAGCATTTT
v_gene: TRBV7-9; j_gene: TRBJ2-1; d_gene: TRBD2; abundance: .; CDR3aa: CASSGRLAGGSDEQFF; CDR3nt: TGTGCCAGCAGCGGGAGACTAGCGGGGGGTTCAGATGAGCAGTTCTTC
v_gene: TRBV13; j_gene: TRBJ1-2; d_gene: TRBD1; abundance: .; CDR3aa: CASSLGQGAGYTF; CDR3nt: TGTGCCAGCAGCTTAGGTCAGGGGGCCGGCTACACCTTC
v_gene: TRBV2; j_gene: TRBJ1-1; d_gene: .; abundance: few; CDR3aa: CASSPNTEAFF; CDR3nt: TGTGCCAGCAGTCCGAACACTGAAGCTTTCTTT
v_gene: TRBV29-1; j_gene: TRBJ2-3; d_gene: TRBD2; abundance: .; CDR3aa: CSVDDLAGLGADTQYF; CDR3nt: TGCAGCGTTGACGATCTAGCGGGCCTCGGCGCAGATACGCAGTATTTT
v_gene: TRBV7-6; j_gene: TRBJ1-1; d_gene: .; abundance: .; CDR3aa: CASSLGAANTEAFF; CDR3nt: TGTGCCAGCAGCTTAGGGGCAGCGAACACTGAAGCTTTCTTT
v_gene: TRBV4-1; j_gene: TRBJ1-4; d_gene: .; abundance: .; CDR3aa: CASSQVQGWEKLFF; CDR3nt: TGCGCCAGCAGCCAAGTACAAGGTTGGGAAAAACTGTTTTTT
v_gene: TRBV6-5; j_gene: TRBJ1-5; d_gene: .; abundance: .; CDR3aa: CASSGQYNQPQHF; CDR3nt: TGTGCCAGCAGTGGACAGTACAATCAGCCCCAGCATTTT
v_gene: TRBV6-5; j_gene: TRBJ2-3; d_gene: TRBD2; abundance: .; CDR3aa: CASSYGRGGFADTQYF; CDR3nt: TGTGCCAGCAGTTACGGACGGGGGGGTTTCGCAGATACGCAGTATTTT